This TCR beta chain was profiled in a study of cytomegalovirus exposure and HLA in healthy donors. PCR amplification relied on 60 Vbeta primers (plus 13 Jbeta primers). Assay: immunoSEQ multiplex PCR; the TCRdb copy retains only in-frame clones and omits some. The sample includes about 83,000 clones, roughly 79% seen only once; the top ten take under 2%. This CDR3 is 13 amino acids long. J lost 12 bases, V lost 4 bases, and 5 bases had no gene match. The germline V gene encodes CDR1 SGHTA and CDR2 FQGNSA. The V and J genes are TRBV7-2 and TRBJ2-5; 13 positions match TRBD2. The sequencing sample was made of PBMCs. This TCR was recovered from a woman aged 25 to 39 in good health and CMV-seronegative. This CDR3 is CASSSRLAGGEYF. DNA for the CDR3: TGTGCCAGCAGCTCAAGACTAGCGGGGGGAGAGTACTTC.